The TCR beta chain described here comes from a study of CD8+ T cells in alopecia areata. Treatment meaning: oral pan-JAK inhibitor, 5-10 mg twice daily. Both peripheral blood and punch biopsies of lesional scalp skin were obtained from patients who had alopecia areata. The authors extracted RNA and reverse transcribed it into cDNA as the sequencing template. TCRdb's copy holds only in-frame clones and misses some; the assay was immunoSEQ multiplex PCR. The sample yields fewer than 150,000 clones, roughly 50% seen once. The sequence came from a human donor with alopecia areata. The input for sequencing was CD8+ T cells sorted from blood, taken at week 4, from a patient treated with tofacitinib.

CDR3 protein: CASSSTTDIAKNIQYF. As DNA, the CDR3 is TGTGCCAGCAGCTCAACGACAGATATAGCCAAAAACATTCAGTACTTC. This sequence joins TRBV7-9 and TRBJ2-4; TRBD1 is a possible D gene (5 bases). V was shortened by 4 bases and J by 0 bases, with 13 bases between the two germline ends. This CDR3 is 16 amino acids long. Per the germline V gene, CDR1 is SEHNR and CDR2 is FQNEAQ (reference sequence).